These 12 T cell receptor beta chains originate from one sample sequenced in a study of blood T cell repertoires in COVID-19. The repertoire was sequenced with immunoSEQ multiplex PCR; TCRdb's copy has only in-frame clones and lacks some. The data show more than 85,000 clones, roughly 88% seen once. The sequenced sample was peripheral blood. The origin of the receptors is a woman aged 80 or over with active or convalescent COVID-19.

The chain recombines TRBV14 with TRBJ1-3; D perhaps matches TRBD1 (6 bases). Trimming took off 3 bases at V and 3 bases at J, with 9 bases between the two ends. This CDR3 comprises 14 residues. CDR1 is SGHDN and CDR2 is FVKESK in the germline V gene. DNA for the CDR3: TGTGCCAGCAGCCACCTACAGGGTGGAAACACCATATATTTT. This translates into CASSHLQGGNTIYF.

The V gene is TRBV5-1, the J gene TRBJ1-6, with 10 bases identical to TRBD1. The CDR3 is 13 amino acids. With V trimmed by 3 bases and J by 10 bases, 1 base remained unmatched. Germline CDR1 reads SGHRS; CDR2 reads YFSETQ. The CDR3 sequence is CASSWDRGSPLHF. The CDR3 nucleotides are TGCGCCAGCAGCTGGGACAGGGGATCACCCCTCCACTTT.

CDR3 in amino acids: CASSLVGTALAKNIQYF. The CDR3, as DNA: TGCGCCAGCAGCTTGGTCGGGACAGCTCTAGCCAAAAACATTCAGTACTTC. The genes are TRBV5-1 and TRBJ2-4; 7 nucleotides agree with TRBD1. CDR3 length equals 17 residues. V dropped 0 bases and J dropped 0; count of bases not matched to a gene: 6. Germline V gene lookup returns CDR1 SGHRS and CDR2 YFSETQ.

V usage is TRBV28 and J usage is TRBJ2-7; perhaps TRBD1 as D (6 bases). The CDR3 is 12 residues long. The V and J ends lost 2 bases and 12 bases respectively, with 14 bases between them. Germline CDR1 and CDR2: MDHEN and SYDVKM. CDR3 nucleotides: TGTGCCAGCAGTTTACTTGGGACATATGCGTACTTC. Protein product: CASSLLGTYAYF.

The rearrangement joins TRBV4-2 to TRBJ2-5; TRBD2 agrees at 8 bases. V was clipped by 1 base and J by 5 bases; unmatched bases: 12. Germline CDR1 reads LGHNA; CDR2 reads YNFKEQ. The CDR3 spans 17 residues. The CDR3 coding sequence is TGTGCCAGCAGCCAAGCCGGGGCTTTAGCGGGAAGGGAGACCCAGTACTTC. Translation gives CASSQAGALAGRETQYF.

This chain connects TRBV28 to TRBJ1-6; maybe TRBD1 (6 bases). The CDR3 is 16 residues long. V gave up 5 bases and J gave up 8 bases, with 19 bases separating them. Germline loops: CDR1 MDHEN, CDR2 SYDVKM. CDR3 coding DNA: TGTGCCAGCAGTCTCATACAGGGTAGCCACCATTCACCCCTCCACTTT. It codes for CASSLIQGSHHSPLHF.

CDR3 protein: CAISDTASGNYEQYF. The CDR3 DNA is TGTGCCATCAGTGATACGGCTAGCGGGAACTACGAGCAGTACTTC. This rearrangement joins TRBV10-3 to TRBJ2-7, with 9 bases aligning to TRBD2. With V trimmed by 3 bases and J by 3 bases, 6 bases remained unmatched. This CDR3 region has 15 residues. Germline V gives CDR1 ENHRY, CDR2 SYGVKD.

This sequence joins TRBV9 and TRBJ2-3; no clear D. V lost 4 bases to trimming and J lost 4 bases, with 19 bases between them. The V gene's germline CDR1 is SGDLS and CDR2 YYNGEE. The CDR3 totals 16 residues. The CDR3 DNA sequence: TGTGCCAGCAGCCCAGAGGTTGGGTCCAGCGCAGATACGCAGTATTTT. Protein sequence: CASSPEVGSSADTQYF. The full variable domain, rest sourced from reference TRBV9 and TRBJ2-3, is DSGVTQTPKHLITATGQRVTLRCSPRSGDLSVYWYQQSLDQGLQFLIQYYNGEERAKGNILERFSAQQFPDLHSELNLSSLELGDSALYFCASSPEVGSSADTQYFGPGTRLTVL.

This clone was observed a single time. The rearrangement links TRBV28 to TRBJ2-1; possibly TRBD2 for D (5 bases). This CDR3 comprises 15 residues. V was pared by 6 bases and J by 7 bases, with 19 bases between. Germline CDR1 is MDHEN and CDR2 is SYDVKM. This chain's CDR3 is CASSHGLGVGNEQFF. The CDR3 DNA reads TGTGCCAGCAGCCACGGACTCGGGGTTGGGAATGAGCAGTTCTTC.

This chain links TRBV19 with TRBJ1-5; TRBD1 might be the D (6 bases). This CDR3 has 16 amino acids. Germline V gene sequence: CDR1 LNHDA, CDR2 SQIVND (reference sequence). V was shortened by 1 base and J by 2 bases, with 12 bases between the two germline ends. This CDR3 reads CASSIGTALGNQPQHF. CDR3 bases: TGTGCCAGTAGTATAGGGACAGCTCTTGGCAATCAGCCCCAGCATTTT.

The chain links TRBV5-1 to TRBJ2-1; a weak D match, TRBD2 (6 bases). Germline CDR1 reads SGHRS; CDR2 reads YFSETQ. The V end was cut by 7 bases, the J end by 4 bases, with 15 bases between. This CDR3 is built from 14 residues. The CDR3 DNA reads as TGCGCCAGCCGATCAGGGACTGCGTACAATGAGCAGTTCTTC. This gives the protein CASRSGTAYNEQFF.

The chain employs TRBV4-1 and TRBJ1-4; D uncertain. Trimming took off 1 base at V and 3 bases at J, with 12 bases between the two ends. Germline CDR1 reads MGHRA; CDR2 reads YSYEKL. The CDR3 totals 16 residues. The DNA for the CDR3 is TGCGCCAGCAGCCAAGGGCAACAGACCTCTAATGAAAAACTGTTTTTT. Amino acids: CASSQGQQTSNEKLFF.